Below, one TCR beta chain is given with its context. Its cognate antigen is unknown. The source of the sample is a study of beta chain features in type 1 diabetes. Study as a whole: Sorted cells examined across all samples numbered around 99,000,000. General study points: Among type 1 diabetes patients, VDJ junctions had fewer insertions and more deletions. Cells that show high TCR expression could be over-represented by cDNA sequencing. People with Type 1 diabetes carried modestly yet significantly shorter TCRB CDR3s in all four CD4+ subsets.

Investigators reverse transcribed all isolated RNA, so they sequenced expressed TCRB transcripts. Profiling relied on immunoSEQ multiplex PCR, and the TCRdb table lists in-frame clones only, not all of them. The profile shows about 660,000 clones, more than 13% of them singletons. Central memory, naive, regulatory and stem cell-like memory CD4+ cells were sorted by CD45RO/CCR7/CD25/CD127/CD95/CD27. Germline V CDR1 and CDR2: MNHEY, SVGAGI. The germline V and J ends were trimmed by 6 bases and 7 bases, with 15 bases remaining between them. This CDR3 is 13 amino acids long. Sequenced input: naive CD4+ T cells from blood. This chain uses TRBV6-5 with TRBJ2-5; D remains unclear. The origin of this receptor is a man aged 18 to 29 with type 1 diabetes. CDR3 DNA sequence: TGTGCCAGCAGCCCCGCCTCCTGGGGGACCCAGTACTTC. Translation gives CASSPASWGTQYF.